The T cell receptor beta chain described here comes from a study of glioma-infiltrating T cells. Using RNA template, CDR3s of TCR alpha and beta were amplified with iRepertoire arm-PCR. Tissue mRNA or PBMC total RNA, roughly 100-400 ng, went into one-step reverse transcription and amplification. TCRdb used MiXCR to reprocess the multiplex PCR reads, holding one entry per CDR3 protein. Of 85,000 to 110,000 distinct CDR3 sequences detected, around 30% appear once; the ten largest clones hold 44%. In its sample, this clonotype was seen many times. What it binds is not known. The V and J ends lost 8 bases and 5 bases respectively, with 19 bases between them. The CDR3 has 14 residues. Per the germline V gene, CDR1 is MNHEY and CDR2 is SMNVEV (reference sequence). Study observations and caveats: Above-expected tissue-blood divergence occurred in all gliomas, most in low-grade ones. CDR3 overlap between tissue and blood was very small.

The TCR sequence derives from a human donor with low-grade glioma or glioblastoma, undergoing nonglioma brain surgery, or in good health (not recorded which). The sequenced material came from glioma tissue, nonneoplastic brain tissue, or PBMCs (not recorded which). The J gene is TRBJ2-7, the V gene TRBV27; TRBD1 might be the D (6 bases). The CDR3 DNA reads TGTGCCAGCCGCACCCCGACAGGAGCAAACGAGCAGTACTTC. Protein sequence: CASRTPTGANEQYF.